This T cell receptor beta chain was identified during a study of T cell responses to AZD1222 COVID-19 vaccine. V gave up 6 bases and J gave up 6 bases; unmatched junction bases: 8. The CDR3 runs to 14 residues. Germline lookup yields CDR1 LNHDA and CDR2 SQIVND (reference sequence). The repertoire was sequenced with immunoSEQ multiplex PCR; TCRdb's copy has only in-frame clones and lacks some. This table holds about 94,000 clones, roughly 88% found once. V usage is TRBV19 and J usage is TRBJ1-2; 9 bases map to TRBD1. The receptor comes from an adult in good health. Source: peripheral blood, taken on day 0 of AZD1222 vaccination. CDR3 nucleotide sequence: TGTGCCAGTAGCCCTACGGGGGACAGGGATGGCTACACCTTC. Amino acids: CASSPTGDRDGYTF.